Listed below are T cell receptor beta chains from one sample, sequenced in a study of T-cell memory formation after mild COVID-19. MiXCR, run by TCRdb on the 5' RACE reads, gives a single entry per CDR3 protein. The data contain under 350,000 distinct CDR3 sequences, roughly 17% of them singletons. The sequenced sample consisted of PBMCs or a T cell subset sorted from them (not recorded which). The receptor set was obtained from a man younger than 30 who had mild COVID-19 (a few samples of this study predate the infection). Cell type and time point are not known. Both conserved end residues are part of each CDR3. Fields, in order: V gene, clone size, D gene, J gene, CDR3 protein, CDR3 DNA. The D gene is left open where the match is weak. Size is stated for part of the rows, as once, few or many counts, or as a class when the clone is expanded.

TRBV10-3,few,TRBD2,TRBJ2-7,CAISATSGDYEQYF,TGTGCCATCAGTGCAACTAGCGGGGACTACGAGCAGTACTTC
TRBV7-9,many,TRBD1,TRBJ1-2,CASRPGQGESYGYTF,TGTGCCAGCAGACCCGGACAGGGAGAATCCTATGGCTACACCTTC
TRBV7-2,NA,NA,TRBJ1-5,CASSLVGWDNQPQHF,TGTGCCAGCAGCTTAGTTGGATGGGACAATCAGCCCCAGCATTTT
TRBV29-1,NA,NA,TRBJ1-2,CSVEDRGAGRDYGYTF,TGCAGCGTTGAAGATCGGGGGGCAGGGAGGGACTATGGCTACACCTTC
TRBV4-2,NA,TRBD1,TRBJ1-4,CASSPEQGLVEKLFF,TGTGCCAGCAGCCCCGAACAGGGGCTGGTTGAAAAACTGTTTTTT
TRBV7-6,many,NA,TRBJ2-7,CASSPPDSYEQYF,TGTGCCAGCAGCCCCCCGGACAGCTACGAGCAGTACTTC
TRBV5-1,NA,NA,TRBJ2-7,CASSWGRIPYQQYF,TGCGCCAGCAGCTGGGGAAGGATTCCCTACCAGCAGTACTTC
TRBV20-1,NA,TRBD2,TRBJ2-3,CSATGLAGTNTQYF,TGCAGTGCCACCGGACTAGCTGGCACGAATACGCAGTATTTT
TRBV12-3/TRBV12-4,few,TRBD2,TRBJ2-2,CASIPGGANTGELFF,TGTGCCAGCATTCCTGGGGGGGCGAACACCGGGGAGCTGTTTTTT
TRBV5-4,NA,NA,TRBJ1-1,CASSLQWMNTEAFF,TGTGCCAGCAGCCTGCAATGGATGAACACTGAAGCTTTCTTT
TRBV4-1,NA,TRBD2,TRBJ2-1,CASSRGLTSGGARNEQFF,TGCGCCAGCAGCCGGGGCCTGACTAGCGGGGGGGCTCGCAATGAGCAGTTCTTC
TRBV9,NA,NA,TRBJ2-3,CASSVDGVRTDTQYF,TGTGCCAGCAGCGTAGACGGGGTTCGCACAGATACGCAGTATTTT
TRBV7-6,many,NA,TRBJ1-2,CASSSLRSEYGYTF,TGTGCCAGCAGCTCCTTGCGTTCGGAATATGGCTACACCTTC
TRBV18,NA,TRBD1,TRBJ2-7,CASSPRSQGQRGHEQYF,TGTGCCAGCTCACCACGGTCTCAAGGACAGAGGGGGCACGAGCAGTACTTC
TRBV12-3/TRBV12-4,NA,NA,TRBJ2-2,CASSLALMPTGQTGELFF,TGTGCCAGCAGTTTAGCCCTGATGCCGACAGGCCAGACCGGGGAGCTGTTTTTT
TRBV6-6,few,NA,TRBJ2-1,CASSSHRRNEFYNEQFF,TGTGCCAGCAGTTCCCATAGGCGGAACGAATTTTACAATGAGCAGTTCTTC
TRBV30,NA,TRBD2,TRBJ2-5,CAWSGAGGQETQYF,TGTGCCTGGAGTGGAGCGGGGGGCCAAGAGACCCAGTACTTC
TRBV4-1,few,TRBD1,TRBJ1-2,CASSQHTGGRKGSNYGYTF,TGCGCCAGCAGCCAGCATACAGGGGGCCGAAAAGGCTCTAACTATGGCTACACCTTC
TRBV6-6,few,NA,TRBJ2-3,CASSYETRYTDTQYF,TGTGCCAGCAGTTACGAGACACGATACACAGATACGCAGTATTTT
TRBV9,few,NA,TRBJ2-5,CASSVVGQGQETQYF,TGTGCCAGCAGCGTAGTGGGGCAGGGTCAAGAGACCCAGTACTTC
TRBV10-3,NA,TRBD2,TRBJ2-1,CAISESVGRGSHNEQFF,TGTGCCATCAGTGAGTCCGTTGGGCGGGGGTCCCACAATGAGCAGTTCTTC
TRBV10-3,few,TRBD1,TRBJ2-2,CAINVGLNRGNTGELFF,TGTGCCATCAACGTCGGTCTAAACAGGGGGAACACCGGGGAGCTGTTTTTT
TRBV6-1,NA,NA,TRBJ1-6,CAGGEIADSPLHF,TGTGCCGGAGGGGAGATTGCGGATTCACCCCTCCACTTT
TRBV6-2/TRBV6-3,NA,NA,TRBJ1-2,CASTDSGTFYGYTF,TGTGCCAGTACGGACTCCGGGACCTTCTATGGCTACACCTTC
TRBV6-2/TRBV6-3,NA,TRBD2,TRBJ2-5,CAAAAGQETQYF,TGTGCCGCAGCAGCGGGGCAAGAGACCCAGTACTTC
TRBV27,NA,TRBD1,TRBJ1-1,CASSLNRGRDTEAFF,TGTGCCAGCAGTTTAAACAGGGGTAGGGACACTGAAGCTTTCTTT
TRBV24-1,few,TRBD2,TRBJ2-1,CATSDRSGGDEQFF,TGTGCCACCAGTGATCGAAGCGGGGGGGATGAGCAGTTCTTC
TRBV6-6,NA,NA,TRBJ1-1,CASSSAENTEAFF,TGTGCCAGCAGTTCGGCAGAGAACACTGAAGCTTTCTTT
TRBV4-3,NA,TRBD1,TRBJ1-1,CASSQDRWQGAEAFF,TGCGCCAGCAGCCAAGATCGATGGCAGGGGGCGGAAGCTTTCTTT
TRBV11-2,NA,NA,TRBJ2-1,CASRGLSGGRSYNEQFF,TGTGCCAGCAGGGGACTCAGTGGCGGTAGGTCCTACAATGAGCAGTTCTTC
TRBV6-5,few,TRBD1,TRBJ1-5,CASSFADRGQPQHF,TGTGCCAGCAGTTTCGCTGACAGGGGCCAGCCCCAGCATTTT
TRBV20-1,many,NA,TRBJ1-5,CSARGVGGYQPQHF,TGCAGTGCTAGAGGGGTAGGGGGGTATCAGCCCCAGCATTTT
TRBV12-3/TRBV12-4,NA,NA,TRBJ2-3,CASRGPTDTQYF,TGTGCCAGCAGGGGACCCACAGATACGCAGTATTTT
TRBV7-2,few,NA,TRBJ2-3,CASTLKLGPLSTQYF,TGTGCCAGCACCCTAAAGCTAGGCCCATTGAGTACGCAGTATTTT
TRBV4-1,NA,NA,TRBJ1-6,CASSQIRAADSPLHF,TGCGCCAGCAGCCAAATCAGGGCCGCGGATTCACCCCTCCACTTT
TRBV4-3,many,TRBD1,TRBJ2-2,CASSQDPDRDTGELFF,TGCGCCAGCAGCCAAGATCCGGACAGGGACACCGGGGAGCTGTTTTTT
TRBV27,NA,NA,TRBJ2-2,CASSLSLLSTGELFF,TGTGCCAGCAGTTTATCGTTACTAAGCACCGGGGAGCTGTTTTTT
TRBV20-1,NA,NA,TRBJ2-3,CSAARAYTQYF,TGCAGTGCGGCGAGGGCATATACGCAGTATTTT
TRBV7-9,NA,NA,TRBJ2-3,CASSSPGGAGTDTQYF,TGTGCCAGCAGCTCCCCTGGGGGGGCGGGCACAGATACGCAGTATTTT
TRBV5-1,many,NA,TRBJ2-7,CASRGGDRGYEQYF,TGCGCCAGCAGAGGAGGGGACAGAGGCTACGAGCAGTACTTC
TRBV19,few,TRBD2,TRBJ2-4,CASSPDAGGPSIQYF,TGTGCCAGTAGTCCCGACGCGGGGGGGCCCAGCATTCAGTACTTC
TRBV7-3,few,TRBD2,TRBJ2-1,CASNRGGASYNEQFF,TGTGCCAGCAACCGCGGGGGGGCTTCCTACAATGAGCAGTTCTTC
TRBV6-1,few,NA,TRBJ1-2,CASSTDGTYGYTF,TGTGCCAGCAGCACCGACGGAACCTATGGCTACACCTTC
TRBV5-1,few,NA,TRBJ2-7,CASRPETGYEQYF,TGCGCCAGCAGACCAGAAACAGGGTACGAGCAGTACTTC
TRBV7-2,few,TRBD2,TRBJ2-2,CASSLSTSGYTGELFF,TGTGCCAGCAGCTTGTCGACTAGCGGATACACCGGGGAGCTGTTTTTT
TRBV5-1,few,TRBD1,TRBJ1-2,CASSLARQGLLLYGYTF,TGCGCCAGCAGCTTGGCCCGACAGGGGCTGTTATTGTATGGCTACACCTTC
TRBV4-3,many,TRBD2,TRBJ2-1,CASSQDDWTSDVYEQFF,TGCGCCAGCAGCCAAGATGACTGGACTAGCGATGTCTATGAGCAGTTCTTC
TRBV7-2,NA,TRBD1,TRBJ1-4,CASSPAGGGEKLFF,TGTGCCAGCAGCCCCGCAGGGGGAGGTGAAAAACTGTTTTTT
TRBV6-5,NA,NA,TRBJ2-3,CASSYASTGTDTQYF,TGTGCCAGCAGTTACGCTAGCACTGGCACAGATACGCAGTATTTT
TRBV4-2,NA,NA,TRBJ2-7,CASSQASIPRGEQYF,TGTGCCAGCAGCCAAGCTTCCATCCCCAGGGGCGAGCAGTACTTC
TRBV29-1,NA,NA,TRBJ2-2,CSVAPGPNTGELFF,TGCAGCGTTGCGCCGGGACCGAACACCGGGGAGCTGTTTTTT
TRBV6-5,many,NA,TRBJ2-7,CASAPGQTYEQYF,TGTGCCAGTGCGCCGGGACAAACCTACGAGCAGTACTTC
TRBV5-1,many,TRBD2,TRBJ2-2,CASSWEREVVTGELFF,TGCGCCAGCAGCTGGGAGCGGGAAGTTGTGACCGGGGAGCTGTTTTTT
TRBV10-3,few,NA,TRBJ1-2,CAIYGGVGGYTF,TGTGCCATCTATGGAGGGGTCGGGGGCTACACCTTC
TRBV12-3/TRBV12-4,few,NA,TRBJ2-1,CASSLFAAYEQFF,TGTGCCAGCAGTTTATTCGCGGCCTATGAGCAGTTCTTC